The 27 T cell receptor beta chains presented below share a single source sample, sequenced in a study of cytomegalovirus exposure and HLA in healthy donors. The PCR ran on 60 Vbeta and 13 Jbeta primers. Method: immunoSEQ multiplex PCR; TCRdb's copy keeps in-frame clones and lacks some. The sample records over 85,000 clones, under 75% being singletons. Sequenced sample: PBMCs. All receptors come from a female donor in good health and CMV-seronegative.

This clone has a single count. The rearrangement links TRBV7-6 to TRBJ1-5, with 7 bases lining up with TRBD1. V was clipped by 0 bases and J by 2 bases; unmatched bases: 7. This CDR3 has 17 residues. In germline, CDR1 is SGHVS, CDR2 FNYEAQ. The CDR3 DNA reads as TGTGCCAGCAGCTTAGCGGCTGCCGGACAGGGCAATCAGCCCCAGCATTTT. The encoded protein is CASSLAAAGQGNQPQHF.

V is TRBV7-9 and J is TRBJ1-1; 7 bases are shared with TRBD1. The V and J ends lost 4 bases and 0 bases, in that order; junction bases with no gene match: 5. Germline V gives CDR1 SEHNR, CDR2 FQNEAQ (reference sequence). The CDR3 contains 15 residues. The CDR3, as DNA: TGTGCCAGCAGCTCACAGACAGGGTTGAACACTGAAGCTTTCTTT. Its translation is CASSSQTGLNTEAFF.

This clone was counted a few times. The chain has TRBV9 and TRBJ1-5; a possible D gene is TRBD1 (5 bases). Between the trimmed V and J ends, which lost 3 bases and 0 bases, there was a span of 13 bases. The germline V gene has CDR1 SGDLS and CDR2 YYNGEE. The CDR3 is made up of 16 amino acids. CDR3: CASSETDSDSNQPQHF. For the CDR3, the DNA is TGTGCCAGCAGCGAAACTGACAGCGATAGCAATCAGCCCCAGCATTTT.

This clone appeared a single time. This chain joins TRBV5-4 and TRBJ2-6, with 9 bases identical to TRBD1. The J segment lost 3 bases and the V segment lost 0 bases, leaving 7 bases of the junction unmatched. The CDR3 totals 18 residues. Germline V lookup: CDR1 SGHNT, CDR2 YYREEE (reference sequence). The CDR3: CASSLGKQGAGGANVLTF. The CDR3 DNA reads as TGTGCCAGCAGCTTGGGAAAACAGGGGGCAGGTGGGGCCAACGTCCTGACTTTC.

This clone was recorded a few times. The J gene is TRBJ2-7, the V gene TRBV30; 10 bases map to TRBD1. This CDR3 comprises 15 residues. The V segment lost 4 bases and the J segment 4 bases; nucleotides outside the gene matches: 10. Germline V gene lookup returns CDR1 GTSNPN and CDR2 SVGIG (reference sequence). CDR3 region: CAWNPPGQGTYEQYF. The CDR3 nucleotides read TGTGCCTGGAACCCGCCGGGACAGGGGACTTACGAGCAGTACTTC.

This chain uses TRBV30 with TRBJ1-1, with TRBD1 identical over 7 bases. Trimming took 3 bases from V and 2 from J; bases not matched to a gene: 3. Germline V gene data show CDR1 as GTSNPN and CDR2 as SVGIG (reference sequence). The CDR3 length is 13 residues. The CDR3 DNA sequence: TGTGCCTGGAGAGGGACAGCCAACACTGAAGCTTTCTTT. Translating gives CAWRGTANTEAFF.

In this sample, this clone turned up a few times. The chain joins TRBV9 to TRBJ1-2; possible D gene TRBD1, 5 bases. Per the germline V gene, CDR1 is SGDLS and CDR2 is YYNGEE. The CDR3 has 16 amino acids. Deletions cut 4 bases from V and 0 bases from J, with 16 bases between. CDR3 in DNA: TGTGCCAGCAGCCCGCAGCCAGGGAGGGCTAACTATGGCTACACCTTC. It encodes CASSPQPGRANYGYTF.

This chain uses TRBV12-5 with TRBJ2-2, with D possibly matching TRBD1 (5 bases). V lost 2 bases and J lost 3, with 7 bases in between. Per the germline V gene, CDR1 is LGHNT and CDR2 is FRNRAP. The length of the CDR3 is 14 residues. Written as DNA, the CDR3 is TGTGCTAGTGGTTTGCTCAGGGACACCGGGGAGCTGTTTTTT. Translated, it gives CASGLLRDTGELFF.

The chain combines TRBV5-6 with TRBJ2-7; the match to TRBD1 covers 7 bases. This CDR3 has 14 residues. Germline assignment: CDR1 SGHDT and CDR2 YYEEEE. The V gene end was trimmed by 2 bases and the J gene end by 2 bases; junction bases not matched to a gene: 4. In DNA, the CDR3 is TGTGCCAGCAGCTTAACAGGGGATCCCTACGAGCAGTACTTC. Translating it yields CASSLTGDPYEQYF.

This clone was observed a few times. The chain couples TRBV5-6 to TRBJ2-7, with 8 bases matching TRBD2. CDR3 length equals 17 residues. The trim removed 4 bases at V and 0 bases at J, leaving 12 bases unmatched. Germline V lookup: CDR1 SGHDT, CDR2 YYEEEE. The DNA for the CDR3 is TGTGCCAGCAGCGGGACCGTATTTAGCGGGGACTCCTACGAGCAGTACTTC. Its protein is CASSGTVFSGDSYEQYF. Variable domain in full (rest from reference TRBV5-6 and TRBJ2-7): DAGVTQSPTHLIKTRGQQVTLRCSPKSGHDTVSWYQQALGQGPQFIFQYYEEEERQRGNFPDRFSGHQFPNYSSELNVNALLLGDSALYLCASSGTVFSGDSYEQYFGPGTRLTVT.

The CDR3: CASSSPTGVSYGYTF. The CDR3 bases are TGTGCCAGCAGCTCCCCGACAGGGGTGAGTTATGGCTACACCTTC. The chain has TRBV11-2 and TRBJ1-2, with 8 bases aligning to TRBD1. Germline V gene data show CDR1 as SGHAT and CDR2 as FQNNGV. The junction had 9 bases not matched to a gene; V was cut back by 4 bases and J by 5 bases. CDR3 length: 15 amino acids. The full variable domain, completed using reference TRBV11-2 and TRBJ1-2, is EAGVAQSPRYKIIEKRQSVAFWCNPISGHATLYWYQQILGQGPKLLIQFQNNGVVDDSQLPKDRFSAERLKGVDSTLKIQPAKLEDSAVYLCASSSPTGVSYGYTFGSGTRLTVV.

The V gene is TRBV18, the J gene TRBJ1-1, with no clear D. The CDR3 spans 14 residues. Germline V CDR1 and CDR2: KGHSH, LQKENI. Between the trimmed V and J ends, which lost 0 bases and 1 base, there was a span of 6 bases. The CDR3 is CASSPPHSNTEAFF. The DNA of the CDR3 is TGTGCCAGCTCACCACCGCACTCGAACACTGAAGCTTTCTTT.

V is TRBV10-2 and J is TRBJ1-4; TRBD1 matches 7 bases. With V trimmed by 2 bases and J by 5 bases, 5 bases remained unmatched. CDR3 length: 15 residues. CDR1 is WSHSY, CDR2 SAAADI, per germline. The CDR3 sequence is CASSEPKGQNEKLFF. In DNA form, the CDR3 reads TGCGCCAGCAGTGAGCCGAAGGGACAGAATGAAAAACTGTTTTTT.

The chain combines TRBV5-6 with TRBJ2-7, with D maybe TRBD1 (5 bases). Trimming cost V 2 bases and J 2 bases, with 8 bases left between them. Germline CDR1 is SGHDT and CDR2 is YYEEEE. CDR3 length: 13 amino acids. CDR3 coding DNA: TGTGCCAGCAGCTTAAGGGGCGCCTACGAGCAGTACTTC. Residues: CASSLRGAYEQYF.

This chain joins TRBV29-1 and TRBJ1-1; the D gene is possibly TRBD1 (6 bases). This CDR3 has 15 residues. Germline CDR1 reads SQVTM; CDR2 reads ANQGSEA. V dropped 3 bases and J dropped 1 base, with 15 bases sitting between them. The CDR3 spells CSVEGRQETNTEAFF. In DNA, the CDR3 is TGCAGCGTTGAGGGGAGACAGGAGACGAACACTGAAGCTTTCTTT.

The chain carries TRBV5-4 and TRBJ2-3; TRBD2 agrees at 10 bases. Germline trimming cut 3 bases from V and 0 bases from J; bases unmatched to any gene: 1. The CDR3 is 15 residues long. Germline assignment: CDR1 SGHNT and CDR2 YYREEE (reference sequence). The CDR3 bases are TGTGCCAGCAGCTCAGCGGGAGGGAGCACAGATACGCAGTATTTT. It codes for CASSSAGGSTDTQYF.

The chain uses TRBV9 and TRBJ1-2; 11 bases are a match to TRBD1. The V and J ends lost 4 bases and 8 bases, in that order; junction bases with no gene match: 10. The CDR3 is made up of 15 amino acids. The germline gives CDR1 SGDLS, CDR2 YYNGEE. The CDR3 protein is CASSPGQGALGGYTF. In DNA form, the CDR3 reads TGTGCCAGCAGCCCCGGACAGGGGGCGTTGGGCGGCTACACCTTC.

The rearrangement links TRBV5-1 to TRBJ1-4, with a possible D match to TRBD1 (6 bases). V was trimmed by 0 bases and J by 11 bases, leaving 14 bases between them. This CDR3 spans 14 amino acids. Germline CDR1 reads SGHRS; CDR2 reads YFSETQ. CDR3 in amino acids: CASSLGRGAGKLFF. CDR3 coding DNA: TGCGCCAGCAGCTTGGGTCGGGGGGCAGGGAAACTGTTTTTT.

This chain joins TRBV27 and TRBJ2-7, with TRBD1 matching over 8 bases. Germline-derived CDR1 and CDR2 are MNHEY and SMNVEV (reference sequence). The trim removed 4 bases at V and 2 bases at J, leaving 4 bases unmatched. This CDR3 spans 14 amino acids. The CDR3 DNA reads as TGTGCCAGCAGTTCTATACAGGGGGCCTACGAGCAGTACTTC. Protein product: CASSSIQGAYEQYF.

The V and J genes are TRBV2 and TRBJ2-1, with a tentative D call TRBD1 (6 bases). CDR1 and CDR2 (germline): SNHLY, FYNNEI. The CDR3 is 16 amino acids. Trimming stripped 6 bases from V and 4 bases from J, with 19 bases between. As DNA, the CDR3 is TGTGCCAGCAGCCCAGGAAGGGGGTCTTATTACAATGAGCAGTTCTTC. Protein product: CASSPGRGSYYNEQFF. Drawing the rest from reference TRBV2 and TRBJ2-1, the complete variable domain is EPEVTQTPSHQVTQMGQEVILRCVPISNHLYFYWYRQILGQKVEFLVSFYNNEISEKSEIFDDQFSVERPDGSNFTLKIRSTKLEDSAMYFCASSPGRGSYYNEQFFGPGTRLTVL.

This clone appeared a few times. This sequence joins TRBV6-6 and TRBJ1-1; 8 nucleotides line up with TRBD1. Germline CDR1 MNHNY, CDR2 SVGAGI (reference sequence). The CDR3 totals 11 residues. V lost 7 bases, J lost 10 bases, and 5 bases stayed unmatched. DNA of the CDR3: TGTGCCAGCAATCTACAGGGGGGAGCTTTCTTT. This codes for CASNLQGGAFF.

The gene calls are TRBV19 and TRBJ1-4, with a tentative D call TRBD1 (5 bases). Per the germline V gene, CDR1 is LNHDA and CDR2 is SQIVND (reference sequence). The CDR3 spans 15 residues. Trimming cost V 4 bases and J 7 bases, with 16 bases left between them. The CDR3 nucleotides read TGTGCCAGTAGTACTCATGGGGGGAGTGGTGAAAAACTGTTTTTT. Amino acids: CASSTHGGSGEKLFF.

The J gene is TRBJ2-1, the V gene TRBV30; a possible D gene is TRBD2 (6 bases). Trimming left V 4 bases short and J 4 bases short, with 14 bases between. The CDR3 runs to 14 residues. Germline-derived CDR1 and CDR2 are GTSNPN and SVGIG (reference sequence). DNA of the CDR3: TGTGCCTGGATCCCACTAGCCGTTTACAATGAGCAGTTCTTC. Translation gives CAWIPLAVYNEQFF.

The V gene is TRBV15, the J gene TRBJ1-6; 10 nucleotides line up with TRBD1. Germline V gives CDR1 LNHNV, CDR2 YYDKDF (reference sequence). This CDR3 contains 14 residues. V gave up 6 bases and J gave up 6 bases; unmatched junction bases: 2. The CDR3 bases are TGTGCCACCAGAAGGGACAGGGGTAATTCACCCCTCCACTTT. Translation gives CATRRDRGNSPLHF.

The CDR3 sequence: CSANLGEQFF. For the CDR3, the DNA is TGCAGTGCGAACTTGGGCGAGCAGTTCTTC. The J gene is TRBJ2-1, the V gene TRBV20-1, with D unclear. The CDR3 spans 10 residues. V was trimmed by 6 bases and J by 10 bases, leaving 10 bases between them. Germline loops: CDR1 DFQATT, CDR2 SNEGSKA (reference sequence).

This chain uses TRBV10-1 with TRBJ2-7, with D perhaps matching TRBD1 (5 bases). V was cut by 3 bases and J by 2 bases, with 11 bases left in between. This CDR3 is 14 amino acids long. Per the germline V gene, CDR1 is WNHNN and CDR2 is SYGVQD (reference sequence). The CDR3 reads CASSDPDRAYEQYF. The CDR3 nucleotides read TGCGCCAGCAGTGACCCTGACAGAGCCTACGAGCAGTACTTC.

The chain employs TRBV2 and TRBJ1-1; tentative D call: TRBD1 (5 bases). With 7 bases removed from V and 1 base from J, the gap between germline ends came to 10 bases. The CDR3 is made up of 13 amino acids. Germline V lookup: CDR1 SNHLY, CDR2 FYNNEI. The CDR3 DNA reads TGTGCCAGCAACAGGATGGGGAACACTGAAGCTTTCTTT. It codes for CASNRMGNTEAFF. Variable domain in full (rest from reference TRBV2 and TRBJ1-1): EPEVTQTPSHQVTQMGQEVILRCVPISNHLYFYWYRQILGQKVEFLVSFYNNEISEKSEIFDDQFSVERPDGSNFTLKIRSTKLEDSAMYFCASNRMGNTEAFFGQGTRLTVV.